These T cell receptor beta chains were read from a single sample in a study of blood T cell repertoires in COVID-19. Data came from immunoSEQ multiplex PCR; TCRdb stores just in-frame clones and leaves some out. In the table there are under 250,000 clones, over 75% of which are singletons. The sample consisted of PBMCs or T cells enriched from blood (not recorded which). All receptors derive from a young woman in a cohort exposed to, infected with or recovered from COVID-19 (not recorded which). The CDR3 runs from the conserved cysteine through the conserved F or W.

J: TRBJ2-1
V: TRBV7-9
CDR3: CASSAKPGTSHNEQFF

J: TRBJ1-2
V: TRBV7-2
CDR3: CASSATGQGYNYGYTF

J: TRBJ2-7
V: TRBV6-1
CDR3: CASSETKQTLGYEQYF

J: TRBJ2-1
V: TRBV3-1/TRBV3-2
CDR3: CASSSRSLGSSYNEQFF

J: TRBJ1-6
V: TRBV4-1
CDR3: CASSREPQGRGNSPLHF

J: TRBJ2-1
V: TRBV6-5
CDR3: CASSYSRVQFF

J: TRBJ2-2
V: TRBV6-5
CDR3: CASSYGSGNTGELFF

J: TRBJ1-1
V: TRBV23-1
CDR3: CASSSIRQALNTEAFF

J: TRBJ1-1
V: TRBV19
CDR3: CASTLAMLNTEAFF

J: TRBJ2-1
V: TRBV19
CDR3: CASGNLGAGDSYNEQFF

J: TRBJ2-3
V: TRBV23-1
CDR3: CASSHCVSTDTQYF

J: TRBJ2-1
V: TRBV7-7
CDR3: CASSLGTAENEQFF

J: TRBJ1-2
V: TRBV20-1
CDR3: CSASPVQGGGYTF

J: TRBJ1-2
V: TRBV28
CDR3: CASTFRGADGYTF

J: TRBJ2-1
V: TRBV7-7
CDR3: CASSRDFYNEQFF

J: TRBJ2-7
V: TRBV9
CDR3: CASSPGTRYYEQYF

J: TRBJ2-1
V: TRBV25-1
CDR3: CASSESPGQPYNEQFF

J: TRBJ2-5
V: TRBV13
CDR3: CASSLGQKAGDGETQYF

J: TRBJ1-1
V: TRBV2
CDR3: CASSDELNTEAFF

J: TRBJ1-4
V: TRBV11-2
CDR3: CASSFRTATNEKLFF

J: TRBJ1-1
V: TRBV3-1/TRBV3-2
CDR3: CASSQDQGSSAFF

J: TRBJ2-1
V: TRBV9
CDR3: CASSERAGWDNEQFF

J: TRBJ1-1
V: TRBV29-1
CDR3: CSVLTGGTEAFF

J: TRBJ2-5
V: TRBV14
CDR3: CASSQERAGPETQYF

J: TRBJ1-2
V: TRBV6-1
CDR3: CASSEERGYGYTF

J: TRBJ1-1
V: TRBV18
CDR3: CASSYGGNTEAFF

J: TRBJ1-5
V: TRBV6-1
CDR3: CASSERLRGAYSNQPQHF

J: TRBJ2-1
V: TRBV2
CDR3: CASSEQGSEQFF

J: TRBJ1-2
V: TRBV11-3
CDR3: CASSLGGTVPYGYTF

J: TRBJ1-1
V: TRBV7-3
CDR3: CASSSTGEAEAFF

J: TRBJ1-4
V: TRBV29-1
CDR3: CSTRRETNEKLFF

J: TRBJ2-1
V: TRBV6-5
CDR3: CASSYRPGVNEQFF

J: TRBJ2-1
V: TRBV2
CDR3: CASGLGTGPYNEQFF

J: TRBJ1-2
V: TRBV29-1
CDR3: CSVPRRGNYGYTF

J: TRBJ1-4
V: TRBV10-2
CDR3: CASSGSRTEWEKLFF

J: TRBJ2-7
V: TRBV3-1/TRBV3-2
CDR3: CASSQAVGGSVVQYF

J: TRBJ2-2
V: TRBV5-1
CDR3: CASSAQGPNTGELFF

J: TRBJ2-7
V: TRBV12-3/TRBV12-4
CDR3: CASSLAEGYEQYF

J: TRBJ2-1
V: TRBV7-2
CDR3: CASSSDPGGNEQFF

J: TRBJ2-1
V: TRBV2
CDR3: CASSARESGRGYEQFF

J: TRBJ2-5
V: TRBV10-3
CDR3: CAISVSSGKGTQYF

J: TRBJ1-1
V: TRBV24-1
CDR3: CATSDSARVGGRVEAFF

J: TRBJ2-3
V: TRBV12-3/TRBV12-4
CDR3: CASRDFAGQYF

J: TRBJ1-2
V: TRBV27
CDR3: CASSPDRTANYGYTF

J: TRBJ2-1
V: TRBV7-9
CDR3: CASSSRWTSYNEQFF